The clone carrying this T cell receptor beta chain was picked up a small number of times. Its cognate antigen is unknown. The sample is drawn from a study of T cell repertoires in cytomegalovirus infection. Study-wide background: TCR beta signatures that were public indicated CMV infection and matching HLA type. Study results and limitations: Accumulated public TCR beta family frequency recognized individuals carrying CMV together with the relevant HLA.

TCRdb re-called the reads through MiXCR, storing one row per CDR3 protein. The table has 450,000 to 550,000 distinct CDR3 sequences, approximately 15% seen once. CDR1 SGHTA and CDR2 FQGTGA come from the germline V gene. The CDR3 is 15 amino acids. V was pared by 0 bases and J by 1 base, with 9 bases between. The receptor comes from a human donor in good health (CMV status not recorded). Some clones in this sample may be carry-over from other donors' samples. J is TRBJ1-1 and V is TRBV7-3; D remains ambiguous. Sequences were obtained from CD8+ T cells from PBMCs. The CDR3 DNA reads as TGTGCCAGCAGCTTAACAGGGAGAGGGAACACTGAAGCTTTCTTT. Protein sequence: CASSLTGRGNTEAFF.